This T cell receptor beta chain stems from a study of cytomegalovirus exposure and HLA in healthy donors. Overall study context: The same platform was used for the roughly 110 validation repertoires as for the approximately 670 first-cohort repertoires, as reported in a later analysis.

The repertoire was sequenced with immunoSEQ multiplex PCR; TCRdb's copy has only in-frame clones and lacks some. The repertoire holds around 200,000 clones, with around 82% as singletons. Comments on this clone: Its target is unknown.

The study's findings and limits: Some TCR beta chains (roughly 150 of them) were listed as cytomegalovirus-associated. There were some public TCRs occurring in many donors, but most TCR sequences were rare.

Trimming shortened V by 6 bases and J by 5 bases, and 9 bases separated the two germline ends. CDR3 length: 12 residues. Germline-derived CDR1 and CDR2 are LGHNA and YNFKEQ. Sequenced: PBMCs. The genes are TRBV4-2 and TRBJ2-3; no reliable D call. This receptor was obtained from a woman aged 18-29 years in good health and CMV-seropositive. The CDR3 loop is CASRLTGDTQYF. The CDR3 nucleotides are TGTGCCAGCAGGTTGACGGGAGATACGCAGTATTTT.